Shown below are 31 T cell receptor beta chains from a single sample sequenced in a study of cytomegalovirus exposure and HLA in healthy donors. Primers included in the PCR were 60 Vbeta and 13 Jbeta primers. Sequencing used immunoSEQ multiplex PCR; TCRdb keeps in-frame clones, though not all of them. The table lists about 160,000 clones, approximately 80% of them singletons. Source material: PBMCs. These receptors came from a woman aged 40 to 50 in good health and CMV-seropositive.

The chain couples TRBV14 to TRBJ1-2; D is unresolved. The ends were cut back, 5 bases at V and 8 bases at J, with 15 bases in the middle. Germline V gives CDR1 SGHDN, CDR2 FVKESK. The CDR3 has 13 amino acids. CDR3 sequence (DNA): TGTGCCAGCAGCTCACACGGACTGGGGGGCTACACCTTC. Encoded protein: CASSSHGLGGYTF.

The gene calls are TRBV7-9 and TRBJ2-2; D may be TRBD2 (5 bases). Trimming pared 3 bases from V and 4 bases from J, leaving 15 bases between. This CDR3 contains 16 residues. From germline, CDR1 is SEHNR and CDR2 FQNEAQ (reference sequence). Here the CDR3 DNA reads TGTGCCAGCAGCTTGGTTGCCGGGGTTCGCACCGGGGAGCTGTTTTTT. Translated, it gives CASSLVAGVRTGELFF.

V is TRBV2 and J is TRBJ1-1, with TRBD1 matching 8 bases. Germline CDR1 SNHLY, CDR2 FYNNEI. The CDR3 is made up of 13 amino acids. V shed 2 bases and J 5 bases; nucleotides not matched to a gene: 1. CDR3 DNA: TGTGCCAGCAGTGAACAGGGGGCGACTGAAGCTTTCTTT. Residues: CASSEQGATEAFF.

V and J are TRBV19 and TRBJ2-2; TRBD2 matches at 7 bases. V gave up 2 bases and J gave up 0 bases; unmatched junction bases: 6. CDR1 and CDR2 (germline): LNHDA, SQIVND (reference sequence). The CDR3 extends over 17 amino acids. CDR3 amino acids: CASSIFYRGANTGELFF. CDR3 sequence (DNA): TGTGCCAGTAGTATATTTTATCGGGGGGCGAACACCGGGGAGCTGTTTTTT.

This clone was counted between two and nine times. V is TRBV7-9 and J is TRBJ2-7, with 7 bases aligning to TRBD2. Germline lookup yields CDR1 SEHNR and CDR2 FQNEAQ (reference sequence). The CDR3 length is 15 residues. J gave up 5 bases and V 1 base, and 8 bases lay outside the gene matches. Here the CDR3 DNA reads TGTGCCAGCAGCTTAGGGGAGGGTACCGTACACGAGCAGTACTTC. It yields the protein CASSLGEGTVHEQYF.

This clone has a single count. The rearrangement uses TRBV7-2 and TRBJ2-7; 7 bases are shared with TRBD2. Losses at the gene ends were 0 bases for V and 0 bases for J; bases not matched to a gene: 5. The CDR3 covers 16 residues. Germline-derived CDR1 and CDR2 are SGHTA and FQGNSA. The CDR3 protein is CASSLALGGGSYEQYF. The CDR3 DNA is TGTGCCAGCAGCTTAGCGCTGGGGGGGGGCTCCTACGAGCAGTACTTC.

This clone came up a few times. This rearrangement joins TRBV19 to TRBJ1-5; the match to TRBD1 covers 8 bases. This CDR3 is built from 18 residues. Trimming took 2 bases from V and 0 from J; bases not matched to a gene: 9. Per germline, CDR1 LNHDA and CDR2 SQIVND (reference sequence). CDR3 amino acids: CASSIKQGGGNSNQPQHF. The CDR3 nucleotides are TGTGCCAGTAGTATAAAACAGGGGGGCGGTAATAGCAATCAGCCCCAGCATTTT. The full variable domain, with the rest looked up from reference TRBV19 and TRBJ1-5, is DGGITQSPKYLFRKEGQNVTLSCEQNLNHDAMYWYRQDPGQGLRLIYYSQIVNDFQKGDIAEGYSVSREKKESFPLTVTSAQKNPTAFYLCASSIKQGGGNSNQPQHFGDGTRLSIL.

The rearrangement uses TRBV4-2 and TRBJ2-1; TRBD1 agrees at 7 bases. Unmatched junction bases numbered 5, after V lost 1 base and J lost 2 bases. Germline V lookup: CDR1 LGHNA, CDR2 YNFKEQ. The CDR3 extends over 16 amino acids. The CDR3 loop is CASSQAQGVPYNEQFF. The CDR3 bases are TGTGCCAGCAGCCAAGCTCAGGGGGTACCCTACAATGAGCAGTTCTTC.

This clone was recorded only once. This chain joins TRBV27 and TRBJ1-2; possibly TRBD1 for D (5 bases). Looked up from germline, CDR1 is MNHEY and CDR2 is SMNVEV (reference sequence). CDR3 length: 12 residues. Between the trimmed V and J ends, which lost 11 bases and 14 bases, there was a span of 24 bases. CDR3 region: CAVGGVLGLFTF. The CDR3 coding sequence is TGTGCCGTCGGCGGTGTTTTGGGGCTTTTTACCTTC.

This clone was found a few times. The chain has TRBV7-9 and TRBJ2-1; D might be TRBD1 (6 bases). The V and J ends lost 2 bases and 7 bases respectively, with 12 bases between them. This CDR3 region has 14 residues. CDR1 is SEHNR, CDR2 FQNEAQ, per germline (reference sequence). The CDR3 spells CASSLTTGRNEQFF. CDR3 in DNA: TGTGCCAGCAGCTTAACGACAGGACGGAATGAGCAGTTCTTC.

CDR3 bases: TGTGCCAGCAGCTTCTGGACAGGGGGAAACTATGGCTACACCTTC. This gives the protein CASSFWTGGNYGYTF. This chain links TRBV7-9 with TRBJ1-2; 10 bases line up with TRBD1. The V and J ends lost 3 bases and 2 bases, in that order; junction bases with no gene match: 3. CDR3 length: 15 amino acids. Germline CDR1 and CDR2: SEHNR and FQNEAQ (reference sequence).

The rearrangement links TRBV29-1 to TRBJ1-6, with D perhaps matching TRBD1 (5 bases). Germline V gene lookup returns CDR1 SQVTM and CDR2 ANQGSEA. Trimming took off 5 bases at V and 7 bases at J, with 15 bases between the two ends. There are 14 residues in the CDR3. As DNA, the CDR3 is TGCAGCGTTAGCTCGGCTGGGGGGAATTCACCCCTCCACTTT. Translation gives CSVSSAGGNSPLHF. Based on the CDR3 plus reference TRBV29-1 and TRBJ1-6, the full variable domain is SAVISQKPSRDICQRGTSLTIQCQVDSQVTMMFWYRQQPGQSLTLIATANQGSEATYESGFVIDKFPISRPNLTFSTLTVSNMSPEDSSIYLCSVSSAGGNSPLHFGNGTRLTVT.

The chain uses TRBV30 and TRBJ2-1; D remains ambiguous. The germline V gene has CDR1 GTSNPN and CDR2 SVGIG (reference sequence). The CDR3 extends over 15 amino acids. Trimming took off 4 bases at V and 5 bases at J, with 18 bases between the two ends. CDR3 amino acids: CAWMPEYLVNNEQFF. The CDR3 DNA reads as TGTGCCTGGATGCCGGAGTACCTAGTTAACAATGAGCAGTTCTTC.

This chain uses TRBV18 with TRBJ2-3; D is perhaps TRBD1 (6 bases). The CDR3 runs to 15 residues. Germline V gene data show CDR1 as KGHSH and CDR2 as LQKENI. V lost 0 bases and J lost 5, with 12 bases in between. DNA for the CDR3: TGTGCCAGCTCACCACCCACAGGGATGGGAGATACGCAGTATTTT. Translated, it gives CASSPPTGMGDTQYF.

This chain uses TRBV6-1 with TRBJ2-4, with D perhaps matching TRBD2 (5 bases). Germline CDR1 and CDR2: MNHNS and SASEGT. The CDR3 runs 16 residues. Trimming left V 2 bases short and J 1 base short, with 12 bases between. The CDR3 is CASSERDGVAKNIQYF. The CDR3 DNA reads TGTGCCAGCAGTGAACGTGACGGGGTTGCCAAAAACATTCAGTACTTC.

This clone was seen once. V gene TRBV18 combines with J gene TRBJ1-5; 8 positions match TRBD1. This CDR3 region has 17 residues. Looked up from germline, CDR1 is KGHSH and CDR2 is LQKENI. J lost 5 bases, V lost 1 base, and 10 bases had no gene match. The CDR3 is CASSPLPPTGGDQPQHF. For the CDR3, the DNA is TGTGCCAGCTCACCACTCCCGCCCACAGGGGGGGATCAGCCCCAGCATTTT.

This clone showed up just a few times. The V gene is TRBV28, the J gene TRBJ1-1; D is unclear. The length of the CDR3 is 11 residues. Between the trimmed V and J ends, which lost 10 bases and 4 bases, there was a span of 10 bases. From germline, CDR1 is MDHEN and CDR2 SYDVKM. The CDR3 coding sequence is TGTGCCACACAACCCGTCACTGAAGCTTTCTTT. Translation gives CATQPVTEAFF.

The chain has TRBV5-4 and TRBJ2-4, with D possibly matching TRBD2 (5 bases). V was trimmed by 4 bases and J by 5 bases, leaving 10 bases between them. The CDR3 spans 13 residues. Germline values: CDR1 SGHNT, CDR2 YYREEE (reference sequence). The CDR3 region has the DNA TGTGCCAGCAGCCCCCGGGAAGAAAACATTCAGTACTTC. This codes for CASSPREENIQYF.

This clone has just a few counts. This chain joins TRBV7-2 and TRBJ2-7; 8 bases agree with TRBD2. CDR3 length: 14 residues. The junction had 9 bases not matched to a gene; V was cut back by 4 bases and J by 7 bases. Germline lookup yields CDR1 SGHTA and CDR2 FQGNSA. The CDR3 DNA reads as TGTGCCAGCAGCTCCTACGGGGGGGCGGGGGAGCAGTACTTC. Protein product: CASSSYGGAGEQYF.

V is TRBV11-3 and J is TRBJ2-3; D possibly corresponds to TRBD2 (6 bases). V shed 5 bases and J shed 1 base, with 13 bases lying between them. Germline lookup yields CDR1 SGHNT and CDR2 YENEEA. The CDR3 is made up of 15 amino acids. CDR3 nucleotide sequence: TGTGCCAGCAGCCCGGGGGTGGGAGGCACAGATACGCAGTATTTT. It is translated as CASSPGVGGTDTQYF. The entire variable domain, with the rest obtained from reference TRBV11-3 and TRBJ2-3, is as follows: EAGVVQSPRYKIIEKKQPVAFWCNPISGHNTLYWYLQNLGQGPELLIRYENEEAVDDSQLPKDRFSAERLKGVDSTLKIQPAELGDSAVYLCASSPGVGGTDTQYFGPGTRLTVL.

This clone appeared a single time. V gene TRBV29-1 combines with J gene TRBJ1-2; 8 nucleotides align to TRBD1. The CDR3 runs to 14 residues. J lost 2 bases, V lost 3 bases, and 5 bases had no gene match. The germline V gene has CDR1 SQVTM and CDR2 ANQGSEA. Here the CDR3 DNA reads TGCAGCGTTGAGCGACAGGGGTTGAACTATGGCTACACCTTC. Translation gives CSVERQGLNYGYTF.

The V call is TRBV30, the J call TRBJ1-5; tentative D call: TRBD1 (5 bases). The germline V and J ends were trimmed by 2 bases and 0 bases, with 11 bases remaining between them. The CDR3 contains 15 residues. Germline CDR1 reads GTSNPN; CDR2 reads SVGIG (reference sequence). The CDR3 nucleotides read TGTGCCTGGAGTTCTGGGGCCCTTAGCAATCAGCCCCAGCATTTT. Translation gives CAWSSGALSNQPQHF.

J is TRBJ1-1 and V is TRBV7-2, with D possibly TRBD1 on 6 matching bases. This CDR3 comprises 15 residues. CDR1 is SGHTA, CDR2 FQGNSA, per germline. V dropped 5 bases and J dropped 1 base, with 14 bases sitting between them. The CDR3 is CASSVTGTPNTEAFF. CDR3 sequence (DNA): TGTGCCAGCAGCGTAACCGGGACACCGAACACTGAAGCTTTCTTT.

The CDR3 DNA is TGTGCCATCTTTGGCAGTATTAACTATGGCTACACCTTC. Protein sequence: CAIFGSINYGYTF. The V gene is TRBV10-3, the J gene TRBJ1-2; D remains ambiguous. CDR1 ENHRY and CDR2 SYGVKD come from the germline V gene. The V end lost 8 bases, the J end lost 1 base, and 11 bases lay between the germline ends. The CDR3 contains 13 residues.

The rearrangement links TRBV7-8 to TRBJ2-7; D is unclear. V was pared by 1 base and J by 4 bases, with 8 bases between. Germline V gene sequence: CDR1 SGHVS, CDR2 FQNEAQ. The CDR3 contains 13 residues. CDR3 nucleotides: TGTGCCAGCAGCTTAGGAGCAAAATACGAGCAGTACTTC. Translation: CASSLGAKYEQYF.

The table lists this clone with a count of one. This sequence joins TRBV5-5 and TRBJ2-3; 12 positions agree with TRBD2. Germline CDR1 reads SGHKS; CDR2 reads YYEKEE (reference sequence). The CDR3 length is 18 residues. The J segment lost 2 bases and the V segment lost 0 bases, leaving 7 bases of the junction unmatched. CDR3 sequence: CASSLVSSGGANTDTQYF. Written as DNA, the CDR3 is TGTGCCAGCAGCTTGGTTTCTAGCGGGGGGGCCAACACAGATACGCAGTATTTT.

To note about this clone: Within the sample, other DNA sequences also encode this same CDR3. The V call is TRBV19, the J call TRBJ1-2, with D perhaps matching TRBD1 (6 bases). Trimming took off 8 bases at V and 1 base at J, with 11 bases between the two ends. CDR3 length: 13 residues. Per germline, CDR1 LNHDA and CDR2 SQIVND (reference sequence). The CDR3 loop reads CASSRQVNYGYTF. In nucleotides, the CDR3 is TGTGCCAGTTCCCGACAGGTTAACTATGGCTACACCTTC.

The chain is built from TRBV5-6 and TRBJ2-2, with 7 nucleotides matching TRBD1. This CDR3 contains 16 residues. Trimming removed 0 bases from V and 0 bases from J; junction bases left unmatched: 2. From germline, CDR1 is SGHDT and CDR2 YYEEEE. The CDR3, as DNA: TGTGCCAGCAGCTTGGTTAGGGGGCCGAACACCGGGGAGCTGTTTTTT. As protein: CASSLVRGPNTGELFF.

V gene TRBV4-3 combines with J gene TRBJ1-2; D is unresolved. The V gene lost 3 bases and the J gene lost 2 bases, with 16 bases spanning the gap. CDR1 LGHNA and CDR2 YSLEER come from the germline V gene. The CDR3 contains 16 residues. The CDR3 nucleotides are TGCGCCAGCAGCCACGCCGGAACAGCTTTAAACTATGGCTACACCTTC. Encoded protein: CASSHAGTALNYGYTF.

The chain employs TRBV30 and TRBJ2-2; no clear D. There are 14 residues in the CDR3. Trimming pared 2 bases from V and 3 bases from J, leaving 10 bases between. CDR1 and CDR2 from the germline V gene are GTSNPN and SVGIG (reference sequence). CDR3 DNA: TGTGCCTGGAGTTATCCCCTCTACACCGGGGAGCTGTTTTTT. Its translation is CAWSYPLYTGELFF.

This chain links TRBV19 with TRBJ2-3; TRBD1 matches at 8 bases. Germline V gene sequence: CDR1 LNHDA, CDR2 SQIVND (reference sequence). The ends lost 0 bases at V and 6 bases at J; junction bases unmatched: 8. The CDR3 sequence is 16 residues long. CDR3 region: CASSIDGQGAVDTQYF. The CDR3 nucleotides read TGTGCCAGTAGTATAGACGGGCAGGGGGCAGTGGATACGCAGTATTTT.